Described below is a single T cell receptor (beta chain) sequence and its context. This clonotype was observed many times. The target of this receptor is not known. No clone much larger than this one lies a single base away; base qualities are absent. For the unsorted PBMC libraries, 2 million PBMCs were stored in RNAlater at -80 degrees C until RNA extraction and were used to generate the libraries. Multiple sclerosis patients were enrolled in a US clinical protocol under which disease progression was evaluated by magnetic resonance imaging. Peripheral blood was subjected to Ficoll-Hypaque density gradient centrifugation to isolate PBMCs, which were then cryopreserved in liquid nitrogen. In the germline V gene, CDR1 corresponds to SGHVS and CDR2 to FQNEAQ. A distance of 11 bases separates the germline ends of V and J, which lose 7 bases and 0 bases respectively. The CDR3 runs 14 residues from the cysteine to the phenylalanine. Only CDR3 DNA remains: 42 bases, in frame from the first base.

The data were taken from a study of neurological immune-mediated disorders (dated by TCRdb to 2018 to 2020). In the study overall: Of the 35 or so multiple sclerosis patients, about 31 had relapsing-remitting MS and 3 had secondary progressive MS. Peripheral blood TCR-beta repertoires from HTLV-I-associated myelopathy (HAM/TSP) patients, multiple sclerosis patients and healthy controls were compared by UMI-based sequencing. Alongside PBMC samples, the set of around 99 TCR-beta libraries contained longitudinal samples, technical triplicates, and paired CD4+ and CD8+ T-cell subsets that had been sorted. The cohort comprised about 68 subjects: some 14 HAM/TSP patients, 34 multiple sclerosis patients and 20 healthy controls.

Study-level results and caveats: In a phylogenetic analysis, the repertoires of 18 out of 34 MS patients fell into a single cluster of related CDR3 sequences, pointing to a possible signature at the repertoire level. TCR clonal expansion was highest in HAM/TSP patients and lowest in MS patients, with MS patients falling below even healthy controls. The MS cluster showed no association with clinical or MRI features, and the authors stated that larger cohorts are needed. Expanded clones from different subjects shared no identical CDR3 amino acid sequences, which suggests that TCR-beta repertoires were private in all groups.

To synthesize cDNA, template-switch 5'RACE was performed with a primer carrying a 10-nucleotide random unique molecular identifier so that each TCR transcript was tagged. Every sequencing run covered 15-18 subjects and yielded more than 180 million TCR-beta sequences. Total RNA was extracted with the RNeasy kit. Using the KAPA Real-time Library Amplification kit, TCR-beta VDJ regions were amplified with primers for the TCR constant region and the 5'RACE anchor. A first PCR added sample indexes and Illumina adaptors, after which a second PCR increased the library yield. After Ampure bead purification, the roughly 650 bp TCR product was size-selected on a 2% E-gel SizeSelection system. Before pooling, library quality was checked on a Bioanalyzer, concentration was measured with Qubit, and libraries were quantified with the Kapa Library Quantification kit. Paired-end 2 x 150 bp sequencing of the libraries was performed on an Illumina HiSeq 2500. To increase sequence diversity, roughly 24-30% phiX was spiked into each library pool. On the study's bioinformatics: The quality-filtered reads were processed with the UMI-based MiGEC pipeline, whose error correction step removed more than 80% of the raw TCR sequences. IMGT germline references were used for aligning VDJ genes, and each clonotype was defined as a unique CDR3 amino acid sequence together with its V-J genes. VDJtools evaluated clonal expansion, Shannon diversity and CDR3 relatedness (CalcPairwiseDistances, ClusterSamples); CLCbio workbench built phylogenetic trees. Clones with at least 8 unique UMIs were defined as expanded, with this threshold being based on coefficient-of-variation modelling across technical triplicates. In-frame beta chains were kept once TCRdb had trimmed the public reads at Q25 with fastp and called clones with MiXCR. Rows are combined by CDR3 protein, so each entry shows the most common genes and DNA. The V and J calls were not made by the authors but by TCRdb's processing. The sample table lists tens of thousands of distinct CDR3 sequences, about 3.7% of them with a count of one. The top ten clones comprise 5.9% of the sample.

Recombination joined TRBV7-8 with TRBJ2-3, with an unclear D gene assignment. Sequenced input: PBMCs. The TCR was taken from a man aged 40-55 years with multiple sclerosis. The CDR3 reads CASTPGVSTDTQYF. The nucleotides are TGTGCCAGCACCCCTGGGGTTAGCACAGATACGCAGTATTTT.